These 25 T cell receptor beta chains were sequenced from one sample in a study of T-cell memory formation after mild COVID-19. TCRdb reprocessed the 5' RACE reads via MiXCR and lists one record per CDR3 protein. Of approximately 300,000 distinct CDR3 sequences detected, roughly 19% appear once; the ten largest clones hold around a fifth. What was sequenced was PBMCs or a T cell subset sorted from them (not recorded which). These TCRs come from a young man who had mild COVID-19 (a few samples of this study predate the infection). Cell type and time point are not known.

The CDR3 sequence is CATSDITQGQPQHF. Here the CDR3 DNA reads TGTGCCACCAGTGATATTACACAGGGCCAGCCCCAGCATTTT. The chain is built from TRBV24-1 and TRBJ1-5; perhaps TRBD1 as D (6 bases). The CDR3 consists of 14 residues. V lost 3 bases and J 7 bases, leaving 12 bases between the germline ends. The germline CDR1 and CDR2 sequences are KGHDR and SFDVKD.

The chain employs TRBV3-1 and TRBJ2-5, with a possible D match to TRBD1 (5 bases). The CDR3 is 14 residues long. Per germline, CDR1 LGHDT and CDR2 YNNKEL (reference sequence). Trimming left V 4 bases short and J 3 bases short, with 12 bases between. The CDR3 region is CASSRTRIEETQYF. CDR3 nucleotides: TGTGCCAGCAGCCGGACAAGGATCGAAGAGACCCAGTACTTC.

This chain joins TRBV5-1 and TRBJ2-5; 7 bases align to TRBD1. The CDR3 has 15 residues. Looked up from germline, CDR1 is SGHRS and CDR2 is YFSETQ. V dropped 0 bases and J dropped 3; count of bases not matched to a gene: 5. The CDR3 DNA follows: TGCGCCAGCAGCTTGGGCGGACAGGTGAAAGAGACCCAGTACTTC. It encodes CASSLGGQVKETQYF.

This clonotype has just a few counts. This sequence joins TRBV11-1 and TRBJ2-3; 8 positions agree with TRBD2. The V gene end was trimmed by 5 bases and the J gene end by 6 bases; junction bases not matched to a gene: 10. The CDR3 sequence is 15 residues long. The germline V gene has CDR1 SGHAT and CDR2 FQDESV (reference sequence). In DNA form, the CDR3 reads TGTGCCAGCAGCCGGGGGGGAGTTATGCTCGATACGCAGTATTTT. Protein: CASSRGGVMLDTQYF.

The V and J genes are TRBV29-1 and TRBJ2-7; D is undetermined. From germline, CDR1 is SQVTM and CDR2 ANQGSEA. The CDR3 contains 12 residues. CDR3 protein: CLIQRTFYEQYV. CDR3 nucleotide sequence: TGCCTGATTCAGAGAACCTTCTACGAGCAGTACGTC.

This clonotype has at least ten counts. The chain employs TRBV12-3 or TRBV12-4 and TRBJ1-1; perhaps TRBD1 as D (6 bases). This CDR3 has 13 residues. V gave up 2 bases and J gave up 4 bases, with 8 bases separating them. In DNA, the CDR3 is TGTGCCAGCAGTTTAACAGGGACCACTGAAGCTTTCTTT. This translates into CASSLTGTTEAFF.

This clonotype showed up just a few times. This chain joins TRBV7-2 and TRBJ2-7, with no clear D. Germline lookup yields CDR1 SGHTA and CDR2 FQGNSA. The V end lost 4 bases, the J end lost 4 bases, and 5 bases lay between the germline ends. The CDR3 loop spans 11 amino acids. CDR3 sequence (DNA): TGTGCCAGCAGCTCAGAGTACGAGCAGTACTTC. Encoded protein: CASSSEYEQYF.

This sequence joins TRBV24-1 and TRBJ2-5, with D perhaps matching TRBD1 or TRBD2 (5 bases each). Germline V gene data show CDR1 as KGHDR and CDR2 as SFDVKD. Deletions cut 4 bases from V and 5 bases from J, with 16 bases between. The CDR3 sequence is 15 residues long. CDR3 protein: CATSETGTLGETQYF. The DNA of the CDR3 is TGTGCCACCAGTGAGACCGGGACCCTGGGGGAGACCCAGTACTTC.

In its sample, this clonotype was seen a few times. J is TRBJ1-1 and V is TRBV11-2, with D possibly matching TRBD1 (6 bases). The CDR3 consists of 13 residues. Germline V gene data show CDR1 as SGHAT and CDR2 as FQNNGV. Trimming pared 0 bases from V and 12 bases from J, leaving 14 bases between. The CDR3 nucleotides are TGTGCCAGCAGCTTAGATCTGCAGGGGAAAACTTTCTTT. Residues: CASSLDLQGKTFF.

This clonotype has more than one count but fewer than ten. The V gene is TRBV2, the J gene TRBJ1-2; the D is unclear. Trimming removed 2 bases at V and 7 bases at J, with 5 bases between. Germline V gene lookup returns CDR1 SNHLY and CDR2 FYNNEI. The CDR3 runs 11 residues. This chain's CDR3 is CASSEWAGYTF. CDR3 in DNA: TGTGCCAGCAGTGAATGGGCTGGCTACACCTTC.

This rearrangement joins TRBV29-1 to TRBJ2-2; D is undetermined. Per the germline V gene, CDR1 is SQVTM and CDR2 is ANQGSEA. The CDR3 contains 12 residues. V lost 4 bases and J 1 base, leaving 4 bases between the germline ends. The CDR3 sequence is CSVAKNTGELFF. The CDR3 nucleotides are TGCAGCGTTGCCAAGAACACCGGGGAGCTGTTTTTT.

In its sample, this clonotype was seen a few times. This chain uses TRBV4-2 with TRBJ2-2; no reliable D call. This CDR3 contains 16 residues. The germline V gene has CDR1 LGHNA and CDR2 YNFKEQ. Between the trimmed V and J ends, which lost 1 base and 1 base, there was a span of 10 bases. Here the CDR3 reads CASSQGTVLNTGELFF. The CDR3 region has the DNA TGTGCCAGCAGCCAAGGGACGGTGCTGAACACCGGGGAGCTGTTTTTT.

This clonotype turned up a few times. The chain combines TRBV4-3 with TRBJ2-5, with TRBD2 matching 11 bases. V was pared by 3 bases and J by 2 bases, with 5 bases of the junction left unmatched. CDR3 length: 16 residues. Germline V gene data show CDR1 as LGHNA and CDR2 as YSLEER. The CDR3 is CASSQGASGGQETQYF. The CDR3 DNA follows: TGCGCCAGCAGCCAGGGTGCTAGCGGGGGGCAAGAGACCCAGTACTTC.

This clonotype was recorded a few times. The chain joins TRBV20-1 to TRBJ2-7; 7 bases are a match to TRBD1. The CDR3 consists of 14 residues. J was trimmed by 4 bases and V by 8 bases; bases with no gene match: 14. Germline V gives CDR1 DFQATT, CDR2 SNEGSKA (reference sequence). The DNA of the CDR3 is TGCAGTCCTTACAGAGGGGGCGGAAGATACGAGCAGTACTTC. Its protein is CSPYRGGGRYEQYF.

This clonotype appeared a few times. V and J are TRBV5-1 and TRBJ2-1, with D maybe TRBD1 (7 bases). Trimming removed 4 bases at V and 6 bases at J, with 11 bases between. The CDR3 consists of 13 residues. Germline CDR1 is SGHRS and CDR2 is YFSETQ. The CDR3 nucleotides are TGCGCCAGCAGCCCTCAGGGGGGCAATGAGCAGTTCTTC. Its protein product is CASSPQGGNEQFF.

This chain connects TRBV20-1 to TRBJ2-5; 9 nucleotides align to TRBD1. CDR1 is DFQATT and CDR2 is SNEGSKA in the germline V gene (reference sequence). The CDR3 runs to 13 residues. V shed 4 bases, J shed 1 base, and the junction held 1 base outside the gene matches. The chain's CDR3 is CSAKTGGQETQYF. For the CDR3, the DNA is TGCAGTGCTAAGACAGGGGGCCAAGAGACCCAGTACTTC.

In DNA form, the CDR3 reads TGCGCCAGCAGCTACCGCAGTGGAGATACGCAGTATTTT. Protein: CASSYRSGDTQYF. V usage is TRBV5-1 and J usage is TRBJ2-3; D not resolved. Germline lookup yields CDR1 SGHRS and CDR2 YFSETQ. The CDR3 has 13 residues. Trimming cost V 3 bases and J 5 bases, with 10 bases left between them.

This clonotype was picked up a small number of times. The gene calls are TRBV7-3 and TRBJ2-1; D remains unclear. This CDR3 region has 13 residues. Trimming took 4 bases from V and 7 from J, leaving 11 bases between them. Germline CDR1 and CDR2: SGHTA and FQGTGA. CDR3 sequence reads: CASSSGPKNEQFF. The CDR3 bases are TGTGCCAGCAGCTCCGGACCGAAAAATGAGCAGTTCTTC.

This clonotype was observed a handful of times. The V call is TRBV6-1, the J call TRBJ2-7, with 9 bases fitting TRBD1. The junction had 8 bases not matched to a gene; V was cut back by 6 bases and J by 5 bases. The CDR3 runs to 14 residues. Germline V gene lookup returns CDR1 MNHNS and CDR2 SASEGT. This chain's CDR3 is CASRAGTGSHEQYF. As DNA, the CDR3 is TGTGCCAGCAGGGCCGGGACAGGGTCCCACGAGCAGTACTTC.

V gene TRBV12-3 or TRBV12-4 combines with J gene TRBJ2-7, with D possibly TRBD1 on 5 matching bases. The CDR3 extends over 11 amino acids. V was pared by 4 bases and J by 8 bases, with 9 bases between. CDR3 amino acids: CASSSQGQQYF. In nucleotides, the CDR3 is TGTGCCAGCAGTTCCCAGGGTCAGCAGTACTTC.

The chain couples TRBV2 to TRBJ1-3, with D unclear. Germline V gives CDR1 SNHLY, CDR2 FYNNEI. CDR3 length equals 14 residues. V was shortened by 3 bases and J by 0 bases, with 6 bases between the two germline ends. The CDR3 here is CASSDGISGNTIYF. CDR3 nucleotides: TGTGCCAGCAGTGACGGAATCTCTGGAAACACCATATATTTT. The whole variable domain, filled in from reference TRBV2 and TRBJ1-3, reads EPEVTQTPSHQVTQMGQEVILRCVPISNHLYFYWYRQILGQKVEFLVSFYNNEISEKSEIFDDQFSVERPDGSNFTLKIRSTKLEDSAMYFCASSDGISGNTIYFGEGSWLTVV.

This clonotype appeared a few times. This CDR3 reads CASSLRWDGYTF. The CDR3 DNA follows: TGTGCCAGCAGTTTAAGGTGGGATGGCTACACCTTC. The V gene is TRBV28, the J gene TRBJ1-2; D is uncertain. There are 12 residues in the CDR3. V lost 2 bases and J lost 6, with 7 bases in between. In germline, CDR1 is MDHEN, CDR2 SYDVKM.

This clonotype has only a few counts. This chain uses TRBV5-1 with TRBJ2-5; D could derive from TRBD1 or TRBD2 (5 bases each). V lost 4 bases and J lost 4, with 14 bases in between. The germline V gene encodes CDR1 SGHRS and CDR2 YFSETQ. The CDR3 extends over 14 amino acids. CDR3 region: CASSPGPWGETQYF. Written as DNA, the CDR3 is TGCGCCAGCAGCCCGGGACCTTGGGGAGAGACCCAGTACTTC. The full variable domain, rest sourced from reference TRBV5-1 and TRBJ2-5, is KAGVTQTPRYLIKTRGQQVTLSCSPISGHRSVSWYQQTPGQGLQFLFEYFSETQRNKGNFPGRFSGRQFSNSRSEMNVSTLELGDSALYLCASSPGPWGETQYFGPGTRLLVL.

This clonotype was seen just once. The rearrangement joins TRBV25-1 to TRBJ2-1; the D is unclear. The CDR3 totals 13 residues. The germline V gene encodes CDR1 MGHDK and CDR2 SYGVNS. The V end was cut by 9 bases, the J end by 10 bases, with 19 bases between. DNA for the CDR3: TGTGCCAGTAACTTGGGCAGGTCCCCAGAGCAGTTCTTC. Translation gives CASNLGRSPEQFF. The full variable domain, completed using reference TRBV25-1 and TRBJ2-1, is EADIYQTPRYLVIGTGKKITLECSQTMGHDKMYWYQQDPGMELHLIHYSYGVNSTEKGDLSSESTVSRIRTEHFPLTLESARPSHTSQYLCASNLGRSPEQFFGPGTRLTVL.

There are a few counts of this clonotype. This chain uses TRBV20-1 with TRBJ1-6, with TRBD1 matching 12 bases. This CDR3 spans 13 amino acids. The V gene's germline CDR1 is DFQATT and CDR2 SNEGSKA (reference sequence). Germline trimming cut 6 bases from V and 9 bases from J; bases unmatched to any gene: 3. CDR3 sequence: CSAGGQGASPLHF. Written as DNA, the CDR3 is TGCAGTGCGGGGGGACAGGGGGCTTCACCCCTCCACTTT.